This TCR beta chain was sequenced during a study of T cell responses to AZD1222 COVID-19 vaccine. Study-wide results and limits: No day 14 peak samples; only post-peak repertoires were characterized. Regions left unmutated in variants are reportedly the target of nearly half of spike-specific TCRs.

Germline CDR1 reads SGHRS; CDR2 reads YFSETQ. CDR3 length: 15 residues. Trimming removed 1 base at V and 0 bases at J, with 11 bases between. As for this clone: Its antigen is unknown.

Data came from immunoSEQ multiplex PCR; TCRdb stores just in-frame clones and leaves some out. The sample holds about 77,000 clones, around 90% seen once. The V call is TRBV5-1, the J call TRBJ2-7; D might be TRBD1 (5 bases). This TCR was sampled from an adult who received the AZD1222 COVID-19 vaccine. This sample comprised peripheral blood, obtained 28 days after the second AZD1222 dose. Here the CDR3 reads CASSLTDKSSYEQYF. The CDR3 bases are TGCGCCAGCAGCTTGACGGACAAAAGCTCCTACGAGCAGTACTTC.